One sample yielded the 30 T cell receptor beta chains listed below, sequenced in a study of lymphopenia after photon versus proton radiotherapy. Profiled with immunoSEQ multiplex PCR; TCRdb holds only in-frame clones, not every one. The sample lists under 65,000 clones, approximately 84% seen once, with about 2% in the top ten. The sample here was peripheral blood, taken from a patient treated with proton-based radiotherapy. These receptors all stem from a man in his sixties with pancreatic cancer.

The chain carries TRBV5-1 and TRBJ2-4, with D tentatively TRBD1 or TRBD2 (5 bases each). Trimming took 1 base from V and 10 from J, leaving 24 bases between them. The germline gives CDR1 SGHRS, CDR2 YFSETQ. The CDR3 has 17 amino acids. The CDR3 loop is CASSLRDPGSQKGIQYF. The CDR3 nucleotides are TGCGCCAGCAGCTTGAGGGACCCTGGTAGCCAAAAGGGGATTCAGTACTTC.

The rearrangement uses TRBV30 and TRBJ2-7; tentatively, D is TRBD2 (7 bases). Trimming removed 0 bases at V and 4 bases at J, with 28 bases between. There are 19 residues in the CDR3. From germline, CDR1 is GTSNPN and CDR2 SVGIG (reference sequence). CDR3 loop: CAWSVRNRDRPTRGYEQYF. The CDR3 DNA sequence: TGTGCCTGGAGTGTACGAAACAGGGATCGGCCTACGCGGGGGTACGAGCAGTACTTC.

The chain uses TRBV28 and TRBJ1-6; unclear D gene. Trimming removed 5 bases from V and 7 bases from J, with 15 bases in between. Per germline, CDR1 MDHEN and CDR2 SYDVKM. The CDR3 length is 15 residues. The CDR3 DNA reads TGTGCCAGCAGTCCTCGGCTGGCTTGGAATTCACCCCTCCACTTT. It translates to CASSPRLAWNSPLHF. The entire variable domain, with the rest obtained from reference TRBV28 and TRBJ1-6, is as follows: DVKVTQSSRYLVKRTGEKVFLECVQDMDHENMFWYRQDPGLGLRLIYFSYDVKMKEKGDIPEGYSVSREKKERFSLILESASTNQTSMYLCASSPRLAWNSPLHFGNGTRLTVT.

The J gene is TRBJ2-5, the V gene TRBV28; D is uncertain. The CDR3 runs 16 residues. Trimming took 4 bases from V and 3 from J, leaving 18 bases between them. In germline, CDR1 is MDHEN, CDR2 SYDVKM. The CDR3 sequence: CASSSYSNPLKETQYF. DNA for the CDR3: TGTGCCAGCAGTTCATACTCGAACCCCCTCAAAGAGACCCAGTACTTC.

The rearrangement joins TRBV4-2 to TRBJ2-1, with D possibly being TRBD2 (5 bases). This CDR3 comprises 18 residues. Germline loops: CDR1 LGHNA, CDR2 YNFKEQ. V was pared by 0 bases and J by 4 bases, with 19 bases between. The CDR3 loop is CASSQEAPEAVRYNEQFF. The CDR3 region has the DNA TGTGCCAGCAGCCAAGAGGCTCCCGAAGCGGTCCGATACAATGAGCAGTTCTTC.

The chain combines TRBV18 with TRBJ2-7; a possible D gene is TRBD1 (5 bases). V dropped 3 bases and J dropped 3 bases, with 12 bases sitting between them. The CDR3 sequence is 14 residues long. CDR1 KGHSH and CDR2 LQKENI come from the germline V gene. The CDR3 nucleotides read TGTGCCAGCTCACCCGGCAGGGTTAGCTACGAGCAGTACTTC. Translation gives CASSPGRVSYEQYF.

The CDR3 DNA follows: TGCAGCGTTGGTAAAGCCGCCCACCTGAATGAGCAGTTCTTC. Translated, it gives CSVGKAAHLNEQFF. The chain joins TRBV29-1 to TRBJ2-1; D is uncertain. Germline V gene sequence: CDR1 SQVTM, CDR2 ANQGSEA. Between the trimmed V and J ends, which lost 4 bases and 7 bases, there was a span of 17 bases. The CDR3 runs to 14 residues.

V usage is TRBV5-1 and J usage is TRBJ2-2; a weak D match, TRBD1 (6 bases). Germline V gene data show CDR1 as SGHRS and CDR2 as YFSETQ. The CDR3 totals 15 residues. Trimming took 1 base from V and 0 from J, leaving 7 bases between them. CDR3 residues: CASSLQGTNTGELFF. The DNA of the CDR3 is TGCGCCAGCAGCTTGCAGGGGACGAACACCGGGGAGCTGTTTTTT.

This clone was seen only a few times. V usage is TRBV13 and J usage is TRBJ2-3; D unclear. CDR1 PRHDT and CDR2 FYEKMQ come from the germline V gene (reference sequence). Deletions cut 5 bases from V and 3 bases from J, with 12 bases between. CDR3 length equals 14 residues. CDR3 nucleotide sequence: TGTGCCAGCAGCGCCTCTCTAGTGACAGATACGCAGTATTTT. It translates to CASSASLVTDTQYF.

The rearrangement links TRBV13 to TRBJ2-3, with 10 bases that match TRBD2. Trimming at V came to 2 bases and at J to 0 bases, leaving 5 bases not matched to a gene. CDR3 length: 17 residues. CDR1 is PRHDT and CDR2 is FYEKMQ in the germline V gene (reference sequence). The CDR3, as DNA: TGTGCCAGCAGCTTAAGACTAGCGGGCCCTAGCACAGATACGCAGTATTTT. As protein: CASSLRLAGPSTDTQYF.

This clone was detected once. This chain uses TRBV29-1 with TRBJ2-5; 11 nucleotides line up with TRBD1. After removal of 3 bases from V and 4 bases from J, the junction contained 10 bases not matched to a gene. The CDR3 sequence is 16 residues long. Per the germline V gene, CDR1 is SQVTM and CDR2 is ANQGSEA. The CDR3 coding sequence is TGCAGCGTTGACCCATTGACCGGGACAGGGGGAGAGACCCAGTACTTC. Translation gives CSVDPLTGTGGETQYF.

V is TRBV18 and J is TRBJ1-4; 7 nucleotides match TRBD1. The CDR3 runs 12 residues. V was clipped by 6 bases and J by 7 bases; unmatched bases: 2. Germline lookup yields CDR1 KGHSH and CDR2 LQKENI. In DNA, the CDR3 is TGTGCCAGCTCGGCAGGGGGTGAAAAACTGTTTTTT. It codes for CASSAGGEKLFF. Filled out from reference TRBV18 and TRBJ1-4, the complete variable domain reads NAGVMQNPRHLVRRRGQEARLRCSPMKGHSHVYWYRQLPEEGLKFMVYLQKENIIDESGMPKERFSAEFPKEGPSILRIQQVVRGDSAAYFCASSAGGEKLFFGSGTQLSVL.

This clone was seen a single time. The genes are TRBV7-3 and TRBJ1-2, with D maybe TRBD1 (6 bases). Germline V gene lookup returns CDR1 SGHTA and CDR2 FQGTGA. This CDR3 comprises 14 residues. The V and J ends lost 3 bases and 7 bases respectively, with 15 bases between them. The CDR3 is CASSFKGGTGGYTF. The CDR3 DNA follows: TGTGCCAGCAGCTTTAAAGGGGGAACAGGTGGCTACACCTTC.

CDR3: CATSRDAGRQPQHF. The CDR3, as DNA: TGTGCCACCAGCAGAGATGCGGGGAGGCAGCCCCAGCATTTT. The J gene is TRBJ1-5, the V gene TRBV15, with no clear D. Per germline, CDR1 LNHNV and CDR2 YYDKDF (reference sequence). CDR3 length: 14 amino acids. The V end was cut by 0 bases, the J end by 7 bases, with 10 bases between.

The chain employs TRBV11-2 and TRBJ2-2, with TRBD2 matching 9 bases. Germline CDR1 SGHAT, CDR2 FQNNGV. The V gene end was trimmed by 3 bases and the J gene end by 0 bases; junction bases not matched to a gene: 8. This CDR3 has 18 amino acids. This chain's CDR3 is CASSLSSGTSSNTGELFF. Written as DNA, the CDR3 is TGTGCCAGCAGCTTGAGCAGCGGGACTAGCTCGAACACCGGGGAGCTGTTTTTT.

The chain employs TRBV5-1 and TRBJ2-4; D call uncertain. There are 16 residues in the CDR3. Germline V gene data show CDR1 as SGHRS and CDR2 as YFSETQ. V lost 0 bases and J 4 bases, leaving 14 bases between the germline ends. In DNA form, the CDR3 reads TGCGCCAGCAGCTTGGATCAAGGCGCCTCAAAAAACATTCAGTACTTC. Translation gives CASSLDQGASKNIQYF.

The CDR3 DNA reads as TGTGCCACCAGCAGAGGTGGATTACAAGAGACCCAGTACTTC. It translates to CATSRGGLQETQYF. V and J are TRBV15 and TRBJ2-5; D not certain. The CDR3 consists of 14 residues. From germline, CDR1 is LNHNV and CDR2 YYDKDF (reference sequence). The germline V and J ends were trimmed by 1 base and 2 bases, with 8 bases remaining between them.

This clone appeared a few times. The rearrangement joins TRBV4-1 to TRBJ1-5; possibly TRBD1 for D (6 bases). The germline V and J ends were trimmed by 4 bases and 6 bases, with 13 bases remaining between them. The CDR3 contains 14 residues. CDR1 is MGHRA, CDR2 YSYEKL, per germline. The CDR3 coding sequence is TGCGCCAGCAGCCGCGAACAGGGCTCTCAGCCCCAGCATTTT. This encodes CASSREQGSQPQHF.

This chain joins TRBV2 and TRBJ1-4, with D uncertain. Between the trimmed V and J ends, which lost 3 bases and 8 bases, there was a span of 10 bases. The CDR3 consists of 13 residues. Germline V lookup: CDR1 SNHLY, CDR2 FYNNEI. CDR3 amino acids: CASSDPLGEKLFF. The CDR3, as DNA: TGTGCCAGCAGTGATCCTCTAGGGGAAAAACTGTTTTTT.

This clone was counted once. CDR3 region: CASSINWGGDTQYF. For the CDR3, the DNA is TGTGCCAGTAGTATTAACTGGGGAGGAGATACGCAGTATTTT. V and J are TRBV19 and TRBJ2-3; D perhaps matches TRBD2 (6 bases). V was cut by 3 bases and J by 5 bases, with 12 bases left in between. CDR3 size: 14 residues. Per the germline V gene, CDR1 is LNHDA and CDR2 is SQIVND (reference sequence).

The chain is built from TRBV5-1 and TRBJ2-7; maybe TRBD2 (5 bases). Germline CDR1 is SGHRS and CDR2 is YFSETQ. The CDR3 loop spans 14 amino acids. V was pared by 2 bases and J by 2 bases, with 11 bases between. The CDR3 bases are TGCGCCAGCAGCTTCGAGGGTATTGCCTACGAGCAGTACTTC. This encodes CASSFEGIAYEQYF.

The V and J genes are TRBV29-1 and TRBJ2-1, with TRBD2 matching over 15 bases. Germline CDR1 is SQVTM and CDR2 is ANQGSEA. J lost 6 bases, V lost 4 bases, and 1 base had no gene match. This CDR3 is built from 14 residues. CDR3 DNA sequence: TGCAGCGTTGGGACTAGCGGGAGGGGCAATGAGCAGTTCTTC. It is translated as CSVGTSGRGNEQFF.

The chain recombines TRBV19 with TRBJ1-5; the D is unclear. CDR3 length: 16 amino acids. V was clipped by 4 bases and J by 0 bases, with 13 bases between them. Germline values: CDR1 LNHDA, CDR2 SQIVND (reference sequence). The CDR3 sequence is CASSTLGGYSNQPQHF. CDR3 nucleotide sequence: TGTGCCAGTAGTACCCTCGGCGGGTATAGCAATCAGCCCCAGCATTTT.

The genes are TRBV30 and TRBJ2-7, with 12 bases aligning to TRBD1. The CDR3 covers 15 residues. Trimming cost V 8 bases and J 3 bases; bases outside gene matches: 11. Germline assignment: CDR1 GTSNPN and CDR2 SVGIG (reference sequence). CDR3 sequence: CAQTAGTGGIYEQYF. As DNA, the CDR3 is TGTGCCCAAACAGCCGGGACAGGGGGCATCTACGAGCAGTACTTC.

The chain employs TRBV5-1 and TRBJ2-7; tentative D call: TRBD1 (6 bases). V was clipped by 1 base and J by 2 bases, with 13 bases between them. Germline values: CDR1 SGHRS, CDR2 YFSETQ. This CDR3 has 15 amino acids. The CDR3 here is CASSLLDSTPYEQYF. Here the CDR3 DNA reads TGCGCCAGCAGCTTGCTGGACAGTACGCCCTACGAGCAGTACTTC.

The chain recombines TRBV7-2 with TRBJ1-3; maybe TRBD1 (5 bases). The length of the CDR3 is 18 residues. Germline V lookup: CDR1 SGHTA, CDR2 FQGNSA. With 1 base removed from V and 0 bases from J, the gap between germline ends came to 16 bases. The CDR3 loop is CASSLGIGRGHSGNTIYF. DNA of the CDR3: TGTGCCAGCAGCTTAGGAATAGGTCGCGGACACTCTGGAAACACCATATATTTT.

The chain combines TRBV27 with TRBJ1-5; D might be TRBD1 (6 bases). Trimming shortened V by 3 bases and J by 9 bases, and 15 bases separated the two germline ends. CDR3 size: 14 residues. CDR1 is MNHEY and CDR2 is SMNVEV in the germline V gene (reference sequence). This CDR3 reads CASSFLGGRWPQHF. The CDR3, as DNA: TGTGCCAGCAGTTTCCTTGGGGGCCGGTGGCCCCAGCATTTT.

The table lists this clone with a count of one. The J gene is TRBJ1-5, the V gene TRBV5-6; 8 nucleotides align to TRBD1. The CDR3 covers 15 residues. V dropped 0 bases and J dropped 5; count of bases not matched to a gene: 4. The germline CDR1 and CDR2 sequences are SGHDT and YYEEEE. The CDR3 here is CASSLVGQGDQPQHF. The CDR3 DNA reads as TGTGCCAGCAGCTTGGTCGGACAGGGAGATCAGCCCCAGCATTTT. The full variable domain, its missing parts supplied by reference TRBV5-6 and TRBJ1-5, is DAGVTQSPTHLIKTRGQQVTLRCSPKSGHDTVSWYQQALGQGPQFIFQYYEEEERQRGNFPDRFSGHQFPNYSSELNVNALLLGDSALYLCASSLVGQGDQPQHFGDGTRLSIL.

CDR3 nucleotides: TGTGCCAGCAGCTTAAATCCCGGGGGATACTCTGGAAACACCATATATTTT. Residues: CASSLNPGGYSGNTIYF. The V gene is TRBV7-2, the J gene TRBJ1-3; the D gene is possibly TRBD1 (5 bases). Between the trimmed V and J ends, which lost 2 bases and 0 bases, there was a span of 14 bases. The germline CDR1 and CDR2 sequences are SGHTA and FQGNSA. The CDR3 is 17 amino acids.

This chain connects TRBV6-5 to TRBJ2-7; D gene ambiguous. Germline V gene data show CDR1 as MNHEY and CDR2 as SVGAGI. CDR3 length: 14 amino acids. V was pared by 6 bases and J by 1 base, with 13 bases between. CDR3 bases: TGTGCCAGCAGACCCCGGACGGAATCCTACGAGCAGTACTTC. This sequence encodes CASRPRTESYEQYF.